This TCR beta chain was profiled in a study of shared clonotypes between healthy human individuals. Study results and caveats: Only blood underwent sampling, and tissue repertoires likely differ.

Assay execution proceeded at the deep level. Ten immunoSEQ deep assay plates were used to sequence the DNA of unsorted PBMCs. Produced via immunoSEQ multiplex PCR; TCRdb's table is partial and in-frame only. The sample contains more than 450,000 clones, about four fifths of which appear only once. For genomic DNA, unsorted samples relied on approximately 100 million PBMCs. Note on this clone: The antigen is undetermined.

Trimming pared 4 bases from V and 9 bases from J, leaving 14 bases between. CDR3 length: 13 amino acids. Germline-derived CDR1 and CDR2 are SGHKS and YYEKEE (reference sequence). This receptor was obtained from a woman aged 40 to 50 in good health. Some clones in this sample may be carry-over from other donors' samples. The chain has TRBV5-5 and TRBJ2-1; a possible D gene is TRBD1 (6 bases). Sequenced: PBMCs. The CDR3 region has the DNA TGTGCCAGCAGCCCCCCCAGGGGCAGTGAGCAGTTCTTC. This gives the protein CASSPPRGSEQFF.